The 28 T cell receptor beta chains given below trace back to one sample, sequenced in a study of response to subunit inactivated influenza vaccine. TCRdb fed the RT-PCR reads into MiXCR, producing one record per CDR3 protein. The repertoire holds about 310,000 distinct CDR3 sequences, with less than 25% as singletons. This specimen consisted of PBMCs from blood, obtained 21 months after vaccination. Every receptor here comes from a man aged 50-75 years who received an inactivated influenza vaccine.

Only a few counts were recorded for this clonotype. As DNA, the CDR3 is TGCGCCAGCGGCGGACAGGCGGATAATTCACCCCTCCACTTT. Protein product: CASGGQADNSPLHF. V gene TRBV5-1 combines with J gene TRBJ1-6; TRBD1 matches at 7 bases. Unmatched junction bases numbered 6, after V lost 7 bases and J lost 5 bases. Germline V CDR1 and CDR2: SGHRS, YFSETQ. The CDR3 totals 14 residues.

The J gene is TRBJ2-7, the V gene TRBV12-3 or TRBV12-4, with unresolved D. V lost 1 base, J lost 7 bases, and 14 bases lay in between. The CDR3 loop spans 14 amino acids. In DNA, the CDR3 is TGTGCCAGCAGTTTAGACACCCACAGTTTGGAGCAGTACTTC. This translates into CASSLDTHSLEQYF.

Concerning this clonotype: The CDR3 does not close with the conserved phenylalanine or tryptophan, likely indicating a read error. This rearrangement joins TRBV27 to TRBJ1-1; D perhaps matches TRBD1 (5 bases). This CDR3 is 14 amino acids long. Germline V gene lookup returns CDR1 MNHEY and CDR2 SMNVEV (reference sequence). Trimming took 6 bases from V and 1 from J, leaving 12 bases between them. In DNA, the CDR3 is TGTGCCAGCAGCCCAGGGATGAGGAACACTGAAGCTTTCTCT. Translated: CASSPGMRNTEAFS.

This clonotype was seen only a few times. The chain joins TRBV4-3 to TRBJ2-1; D possibly corresponds to TRBD2 (6 bases). The V gene lost 6 bases and the J gene lost 7 bases, with 10 bases spanning the gap. CDR1 LGHNA and CDR2 YSLEER come from the germline V gene. The CDR3 runs to 12 residues. CDR3 amino acids: CASRGGGNEQFF. CDR3 nucleotide sequence: TGCGCCAGCAGGGGGGGAGGTAATGAGCAGTTCTTC.

Points on this clonotype: The limits of the CDR3 on the DNA are not certain, so only TCRdb's listed CDR3 is given. This chain connects TRBV21-1 to TRBJ2-3; the DNA was not used to check the table's D call, TRBD1. TRBV21-1 is shown as a pseudogene. The CDR3 totals 15 residues, both ends included. The CDR3: CASSKVGTGTDTQYF.

As regards this clonotype: A much larger clone lies one base from this, so it may be a read error. The V gene is TRBV2, the J gene TRBJ1-5; no reliable D call. This CDR3 spans 12 amino acids. Germline CDR1 reads SNHLY; CDR2 reads FYNNEI. CDR3 DNA: TGTGCCAGCAGTGTTCGGAGGCAGCCCCGGCATTTT. Its translation: CASSVRRQPRHF. The full variable domain, completed using reference TRBV2 and TRBJ1-5, is EPEVTQTPSHQVTQMGQEVILRCVPISNHLYFYWYRQILGQKVEFLVSFYNNEISEKSEIFDDQFSVERPDGSNFTLKIRSTKLEDSAMYFCASSVRRQPRHFGDGTRLSIL.

V usage is TRBV5-1 and J usage is TRBJ2-5; D assignment may be TRBD1 or TRBD2 (5 bases each). Germline values: CDR1 SGHRS, CDR2 YFSETQ. Trimming took 6 bases from V and 0 from J, leaving 21 bases between them. This CDR3 spans 17 amino acids. The CDR3 region has the DNA TGCGCCAGCAAGAGAGGGGTTTCTACCTTAAACCAAGAGACCCAGTACTTC. It is translated as CASKRGVSTLNQETQYF. Drawing the rest from reference TRBV5-1 and TRBJ2-5, the complete variable domain is KAGVTQTPRYLIKTRGQQVTLSCSPISGHRSVSWYQQTPGQGLQFLFEYFSETQRNKGNFPGRFSGRQFSNSRSEMNVSTLELGDSALYLCASKRGVSTLNQETQYFGPGTRLLVL.

This clonotype showed up just a few times. The rearrangement uses TRBV2 and TRBJ1-3; D remains ambiguous. Deletions cut 6 bases from V and 11 bases from J, with 11 bases between. Per germline, CDR1 SNHLY and CDR2 FYNNEI. There are 11 residues in the CDR3. The CDR3 nucleotides are TGTGCCAGCAGGCAGGCGTCCTCCATATATTTT. This gives the protein CASRQASSIYF.

This clonotype has ten or more counts. The chain couples TRBV5-8 to TRBJ1-2, with TRBD1 matching over 9 bases. Germline CDR1 is SGHTS and CDR2 is YDEGEE. With 4 bases clipped from V and 4 bases from J, the junction kept 8 bases outside the gene matches. The CDR3 length is 15 residues. CDR3: CASSIRDRASYGYTF. The CDR3, as DNA: TGTGCCAGCAGCATCCGGGACAGGGCTAGCTATGGCTACACCTTC.

The J gene is TRBJ2-1, the V gene TRBV20-1, with TRBD2 matching over 7 bases. V was clipped by 4 bases and J by 3 bases; unmatched bases: 9. Germline loops: CDR1 DFQATT, CDR2 SNEGSKA (reference sequence). CDR3 size: 15 residues. CDR3: CSAKSLRGSYNEQFF. The DNA for the CDR3 is TGCAGTGCTAAATCCTTGCGCGGGAGCTACAATGAGCAGTTCTTC.

The rearrangement joins TRBV7-2 to TRBJ2-5; possibly TRBD1 or TRBD2 for D (7 bases each). The CDR3 totals 14 residues. Trimming shortened V by 5 bases and J by 5 bases, and 15 bases separated the two germline ends. Germline CDR1 reads SGHTA; CDR2 reads FQGNSA. The CDR3 region is CASSPRGGSETQYF. The CDR3 bases are TGTGCCAGCAGCCCCAGGGGGGGTAGCGAGACCCAGTACTTC.

This clonotype was found many times. This chain links TRBV12-3 or TRBV12-4 with TRBJ1-6; D not certain. Trimming took off 2 bases at V and 7 bases at J, with 6 bases between the two ends. The CDR3 is made up of 13 amino acids. CDR3 region: CASSLIGNSPLHF. The CDR3 DNA reads as TGTGCCAGCAGTTTAATTGGGAATTCACCCCTCCACTTT.

This clonotype turned up a few times. V and J are TRBV27 and TRBJ1-2; D may be TRBD1 (5 bases). The CDR3 extends over 13 amino acids. V was cut by 1 base and J by 7 bases, with 10 bases left in between. Germline V lookup: CDR1 MNHEY, CDR2 SMNVEV (reference sequence). In DNA, the CDR3 is TGTGCCAGCAGTTTATATAGGGGTGCTGGCTACACCTTC. Its translation is CASSLYRGAGYTF.

This clonotype has just a few counts. This sequence joins TRBV4-3 and TRBJ1-4; the D is unclear. V was clipped by 4 bases and J by 0 bases, with 9 bases between them. Germline values: CDR1 LGHNA, CDR2 YSLEER. The CDR3 consists of 15 residues. The CDR3 DNA reads as TGCGCCAGCAGCCTTCAACCGGCAACTAATGAAAAACTGTTTTTT. This sequence encodes CASSLQPATNEKLFF.

About this clonotype itself: One end of the junction is discordant with germline, which a read error may explain. This rearrangement joins TRBV7-7 to TRBJ1-2; perhaps TRBD1 as D (5 bases). Germline V gene sequence: CDR1 SSHAT, CDR2 FNYEAQ (reference sequence). There are 13 residues in the CDR3. The CDR3 sequence: CASSSGLNYGYTF. Here the CDR3 DNA reads TGTGCTAGCAGCTCGGGACTTAACTATGGCTACACCTTC.

This clonotype was recorded at least ten times. CDR3 amino acids: CATSSGQGLNTEAFF. The CDR3 nucleotides read TGTGCCACCAGCAGTGGACAGGGGCTAAACACTGAAGCTTTCTTT. The V call is TRBV15, the J call TRBJ1-1, with 9 bases fitting TRBD1. The CDR3 is 15 residues long. With V trimmed by 3 bases and J by 2 bases, 4 bases remained unmatched. CDR1 is LNHNV and CDR2 is YYDKDF in the germline V gene (reference sequence).

This clonotype has only a few counts. The V and J genes are TRBV28 and TRBJ2-5; 8 positions agree with TRBD1. The CDR3 covers 17 residues. V dropped 3 bases and J dropped 7; count of bases not matched to a gene: 16. Germline CDR1 is MDHEN and CDR2 is SYDVKM. The CDR3 bases are TGTGCCAGCAGTTTGACCGGGACAGGCGGATATCGGAGGACCCAGTACTTC. Its protein is CASSLTGTGGYRRTQYF. Filled out from reference TRBV28 and TRBJ2-5, the complete variable domain reads DVKVTQSSRYLVKRTGEKVFLECVQDMDHENMFWYRQDPGLGLRLIYFSYDVKMKEKGDIPEGYSVSREKKERFSLILESASTNQTSMYLCASSLTGTGGYRRTQYFGPGTRLLVL.

The chain joins TRBV12-3 or TRBV12-4 to TRBJ1-3; D is undetermined. This CDR3 has 15 residues. Trimming took off 6 bases at V and 0 bases at J, with 12 bases between the two ends. The CDR3 DNA follows: TGTGCCAGCAGCCCCAGCCATTTCTCTGGAAACACCATATATTTT. It encodes CASSPSHFSGNTIYF.

This clonotype was observed a few times. The rearrangement joins TRBV12-3 or TRBV12-4 to TRBJ2-3; tentatively, D is TRBD2 (5 bases). V lost 6 bases, J lost 4 bases, and 14 bases lay in between. The CDR3 has 14 residues. The CDR3: CASRQQRNSDTQYF. CDR3 nucleotides: TGTGCCAGCAGGCAACAGCGGAACTCAGATACGCAGTATTTT.

The CDR3 sequence: CASRRRGSSTEAFF. The DNA of the CDR3 is TGTGCCAGCAGGAGGAGGGGGTCTAGCACTGAAGCTTTCTTT. V usage is TRBV2 and J usage is TRBJ1-1, with a tentative D call TRBD1 (6 bases). V dropped 6 bases and J dropped 4 bases, with 15 bases sitting between them. Germline-derived CDR1 and CDR2 are SNHLY and FYNNEI. This CDR3 region has 14 residues.

The table lists this clonotype with many counts. J is TRBJ2-5 and V is TRBV7-9; D is undetermined. This CDR3 has 16 residues. Looked up from germline, CDR1 is SEHNR and CDR2 is FQNEAQ (reference sequence). Trimming stripped 1 base from V and 1 base from J, with 13 bases between. CDR3 region: CASSLGDLWAQETQYF. Here the CDR3 DNA reads TGTGCCAGCAGCTTAGGGGATCTGTGGGCCCAAGAGACCCAGTACTTC.

This clonotype was picked up a small number of times. The rearrangement joins TRBV7-9 to TRBJ2-7; D is possibly TRBD1 (6 bases). The V and J ends lost 1 base and 2 bases respectively, with 12 bases between them. There are 15 residues in the CDR3. Germline CDR1 and CDR2: SEHNR and FQNEAQ (reference sequence). CDR3 sequence reads: CASSLGWGHTYEQYF. CDR3 bases: TGTGCCAGCAGCTTAGGCTGGGGACATACCTACGAGCAGTACTTC.

This clonotype was seen only a few times. The gene calls are TRBV7-2 and TRBJ2-1, with TRBD2 as a possible D gene (6 bases). Per the germline V gene, CDR1 is SGHTA and CDR2 is FQGNSA. The CDR3 has 16 amino acids. Trimming took 1 base from V and 0 from J, leaving 10 bases between them. The CDR3 region is CASSLDAGRSYNEQFF. The CDR3 nucleotides read TGTGCCAGCAGCTTAGATGCGGGGCGCTCCTACAATGAGCAGTTCTTC.

The chain has TRBV12-3 or TRBV12-4 and TRBJ1-5; D gene ambiguous. The ends were cut back, 6 bases at V and 1 base at J, with 10 bases in the middle. The CDR3 runs 14 residues. CDR3 in DNA: TGTGCCAGCAGCACGACACGGAGCAATCAGCCCCAGCATTTT. This encodes CASSTTRSNQPQHF.

V and J are TRBV20-1 and TRBJ1-1, with D maybe TRBD1 (6 bases). Germline assignment: CDR1 DFQATT and CDR2 SNEGSKA (reference sequence). Trimming pared 4 bases from V and 4 bases from J, leaving 16 bases between. The length of the CDR3 is 14 residues. CDR3 loop: CSAIDQGLSTEAFF. The CDR3 DNA is TGCAGTGCTATAGACCAGGGGCTGAGCACTGAAGCTTTCTTT.

This clonotype has ten or more counts. The chain uses TRBV5-6 and TRBJ1-5, with D tentatively TRBD1 (6 bases). Germline assignment: CDR1 SGHDT and CDR2 YYEEEE. This CDR3 is built from 16 residues. Deletions cut 1 base from V and 5 bases from J, with 16 bases between. The CDR3 DNA reads TGTGCCAGCAGCTTGACCACTATAGACAGGCATCAGCCCCAGCATTTT. Its translation is CASSLTTIDRHQPQHF. Filled out from reference TRBV5-6 and TRBJ1-5, the complete variable domain reads DAGVTQSPTHLIKTRGQQVTLRCSPKSGHDTVSWYQQALGQGPQFIFQYYEEEERQRGNFPDRFSGHQFPNYSSELNVNALLLGDSALYLCASSLTTIDRHQPQHFGDGTRLSIL.

This clonotype showed up just a few times. The chain couples TRBV3-1 to TRBJ2-7; no definite D call. The CDR3 is 14 amino acids. The germline V gene has CDR1 LGHDT and CDR2 YNNKEL (reference sequence). Trimming left V 0 bases short and J 2 bases short, with 8 bases between. The CDR3 nucleotides are TGTGCCAGCAGCCAAGAGTTAGCCACCTACGAGCAGTACTTC. This sequence encodes CASSQELATYEQYF.

This chain connects TRBV6-2 or TRBV6-3 to TRBJ1-1, with D possibly being TRBD1 (6 bases). Germline V CDR1 and CDR2: MNHEY, SVGEGT. This CDR3 is built from 14 residues. V dropped 8 bases and J dropped 4 bases, with 17 bases sitting between them. The CDR3 here is CASRRGRAGTEAFF. The CDR3 nucleotides read TGTGCCAGCCGAAGGGGGAGGGCAGGCACTGAAGCTTTCTTT.